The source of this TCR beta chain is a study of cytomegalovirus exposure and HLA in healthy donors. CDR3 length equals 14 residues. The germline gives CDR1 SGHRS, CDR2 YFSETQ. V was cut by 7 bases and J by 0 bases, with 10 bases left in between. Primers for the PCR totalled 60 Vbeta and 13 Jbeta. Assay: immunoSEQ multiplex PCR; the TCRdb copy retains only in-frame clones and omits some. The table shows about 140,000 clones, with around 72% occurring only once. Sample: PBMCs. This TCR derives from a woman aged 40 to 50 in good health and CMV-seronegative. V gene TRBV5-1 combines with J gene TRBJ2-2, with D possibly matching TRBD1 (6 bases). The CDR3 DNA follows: TGCGCCAGCTTACAGGGCTCGAACACCGGGGAGCTGTTTTTT. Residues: CASLQGSNTGELFF. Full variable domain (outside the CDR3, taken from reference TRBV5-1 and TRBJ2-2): KAGVTQTPRYLIKTRGQQVTLSCSPISGHRSVSWYQQTPGQGLQFLFEYFSETQRNKGNFPGRFSGRQFSNSRSEMNVSTLELGDSALYLCASLQGSNTGELFFGEGSRLTVL.